The 20 T cell receptor beta chains given below trace back to one sample, sequenced in a study of cytomegalovirus exposure and HLA in healthy donors listed by TCRdb under 2017. Preparation of the library involved the immunoSEQ multiplex PCR assay. Entries here come from immuneACCESS through TCRdb and include only in-frame sequences with V and J called. Some clones fail to appear in such tables; in the studies checked, an unresolved V gene covers under half of the shortfall, and the cause of the remainder is unknown. The sample includes roughly 200,000 clones, with roughly three quarters observed a single time. The ten largest clones take up over 0.95% of the sample. Sequences were obtained from PBMCs. The receptors come from a woman in her thirties in good health and CMV-seronegative.

J is TRBJ2-3 and V is TRBV9; D is unclear. This CDR3 is 14 amino acids long. V was pared by 3 bases and J by 4 bases, with 12 bases between. Germline V CDR1 and CDR2: SGDLS, YYNGEE. CDR3 sequence reads: CASSDEVGSDTQYF. The CDR3 coding sequence is TGTGCCAGCAGCGACGAGGTCGGCTCAGATACGCAGTATTTT.

V gene TRBV5-1 combines with J gene TRBJ1-2, with unresolved D. CDR3 length: 15 residues. Germline loops: CDR1 SGHRS, CDR2 YFSETQ. Deletions cut 4 bases from V and 3 bases from J, with 16 bases between. The CDR3 spells CASSLTWASDYGYTF. CDR3 sequence (DNA): TGCGCCAGCAGCCTAACTTGGGCAAGTGACTATGGCTACACCTTC. The entire variable domain, with the rest obtained from reference TRBV5-1 and TRBJ1-2, is as follows: KAGVTQTPRYLIKTRGQQVTLSCSPISGHRSVSWYQQTPGQGLQFLFEYFSETQRNKGNFPGRFSGRQFSNSRSEMNVSTLELGDSALYLCASSLTWASDYGYTFGSGTRLTVV.

The chain has TRBV5-4 and TRBJ1-6, with 12 nucleotides matching TRBD1. The CDR3 spans 16 residues. CDR1 is SGHNT, CDR2 YYREEE, per germline (reference sequence). Trimming took 0 bases from V and 10 from J; bases not matched to a gene: 5. Here the CDR3 reads CASSLVGTGGWSPLHF. CDR3 nucleotide sequence: TGTGCCAGCAGCTTGGTAGGGACAGGGGGCTGGTCACCCCTCCACTTT.

The CDR3 DNA reads as TGTGCCAGCAGCTCCCTCATCGGGACTAGCACAGATACGCAGTATTTT. This codes for CASSSLIGTSTDTQYF. V is TRBV13 and J is TRBJ2-3; D is perhaps TRBD2 (6 bases). Trimming shortened V by 4 bases and J by 0 bases, and 14 bases separated the two germline ends. Germline V gene sequence: CDR1 PRHDT, CDR2 FYEKMQ (reference sequence). This CDR3 has 16 residues.

The rearrangement uses TRBV7-9 and TRBJ2-3; 13 bases agree with TRBD2. Trimming took 5 bases from V and 3 from J; bases not matched to a gene: 8. The germline V gene encodes CDR1 SEHNR and CDR2 FQNEAQ (reference sequence). The CDR3 spans 17 residues. CDR3 protein: CASSVGLAGVGTDTQYF. The CDR3 coding sequence is TGTGCCAGCAGCGTCGGACTAGCGGGAGTTGGTACAGATACGCAGTATTTT. The full variable domain, rest sourced from reference TRBV7-9 and TRBJ2-3, is DTGVSQNPRHKITKRGQNVTFRCDPISEHNRLYWYRQTLGQGPEFLTYFQNEAQLEKSRLLSDRFSAERPKGSFSTLEIQRTEQGDSAMYLCASSVGLAGVGTDTQYFGPGTRLTVL.

V gene TRBV14 combines with J gene TRBJ2-7; TRBD1 aligns across 9 bases. There are 14 residues in the CDR3. V dropped 3 bases and J dropped 5; count of bases not matched to a gene: 5. Germline lookup yields CDR1 SGHDN and CDR2 FVKESK. The CDR3 loop reads CASSHGTGWHEQYF. CDR3 DNA: TGTGCCAGCAGCCACGGGACAGGGTGGCACGAGCAGTACTTC.

The CDR3 sequence is CASSLGLIADRAGEQYF. The CDR3, as DNA: TGCGCCAGCAGCTTGGGCCTAATTGCGGACAGGGCTGGCGAGCAGTACTTC. This chain links TRBV5-1 with TRBJ2-7; TRBD1 agrees at 8 bases. The CDR3 is 17 residues long. Germline V gene data show CDR1 as SGHRS and CDR2 as YFSETQ. V shed 0 bases and J 6 bases; nucleotides not matched to a gene: 14.

The chain uses TRBV6-6 and TRBJ1-5; D is possibly TRBD1 (5 bases). CDR1 is MNHNY, CDR2 SVGAGI, per germline (reference sequence). The CDR3 is 14 residues long. Trimming cost V 0 bases and J 4 bases, with 7 bases left between them. The CDR3 DNA follows: TGTGCCAGCAGTTACTCTGGGGGGAATCAGCCCCAGCATTTT. Its translation is CASSYSGGNQPQHF.

The V and J genes are TRBV19 and TRBJ1-2; unclear D gene. The CDR3 runs 13 residues. V lost 2 bases, J lost 4 bases, and 8 bases lay in between. Germline CDR1 LNHDA, CDR2 SQIVND (reference sequence). The CDR3, as DNA: TGTGCCAGTAGTATATCGGGGATCTATGGCTACACCTTC. This sequence encodes CASSISGIYGYTF.

This rearrangement joins TRBV6-1 to TRBJ2-3; 8 bases line up with TRBD2. From germline, CDR1 is MNHNS and CDR2 SASEGT. Unmatched junction bases numbered 13, after V lost 4 bases and J lost 7 bases. The CDR3 runs to 16 residues. CDR3 nucleotides: TGTGCCAGCAGTGCGACAGCCGGGGGGGGAGTATATACGCAGTATTTT. Translation gives CASSATAGGGVYTQYF.

V is TRBV7-8 and J is TRBJ1-2, with D possibly matching TRBD1 (6 bases). The V and J ends lost 5 bases and 6 bases respectively, with 13 bases between them. The CDR3 is 13 amino acids. Germline CDR1 reads SGHVS; CDR2 reads FQNEAQ. Written as DNA, the CDR3 is TGTGCCAGCAGCATCGAGGGGGTGCATGGCTACACCTTC. Protein: CASSIEGVHGYTF.

The rearrangement links TRBV28 to TRBJ1-2; possibly TRBD1 for D (6 bases). Trimming removed 2 bases at V and 4 bases at J, with 23 bases between. CDR3 length equals 18 residues. CDR1 MDHEN and CDR2 SYDVKM come from the germline V gene. DNA for the CDR3: TGTGCCAGCAGTTTACGGGGTGGGTCACAGGGATATAGCTATGGCTACACCTTC. It translates to CASSLRGGSQGYSYGYTF.

The J gene is TRBJ2-2, the V gene TRBV5-1; 9 nucleotides line up with TRBD2. This CDR3 comprises 15 residues. CDR1 SGHRS and CDR2 YFSETQ come from the germline V gene. V shed 4 bases and J 6 bases; nucleotides not matched to a gene: 7. CDR3 nucleotides: TGCGCCAGCAGCATAGGGACTAGCAAGGCCGGGGAGCTGTTTTTT. Translating it yields CASSIGTSKAGELFF.

The chain is built from TRBV19 and TRBJ1-1; 7 bases fit TRBD1. The CDR3 covers 14 residues. Germline-derived CDR1 and CDR2 are LNHDA and SQIVND (reference sequence). V shed 5 bases and J 1 base; nucleotides not matched to a gene: 4. Written as DNA, the CDR3 is TGTGCCAGTAGTGGGGGGACAGCGAACACTGAAGCTTTCTTT. Its protein is CASSGGTANTEAFF. Full variable domain (remainder filled in from reference TRBV19 and TRBJ1-1): DGGITQSPKYLFRKEGQNVTLSCEQNLNHDAMYWYRQDPGQGLRLIYYSQIVNDFQKGDIAEGYSVSREKKESFPLTVTSAQKNPTAFYLCASSGGTANTEAFFGQGTRLTVV.

The rearrangement uses TRBV6-1 and TRBJ2-5; 10 bases agree with TRBD2. CDR1 is MNHNS, CDR2 SASEGT, per germline. The CDR3 runs to 15 residues. V was pared by 6 bases and J by 5 bases, with 9 bases of the junction left unmatched. CDR3 amino acids: CASRASGSRMETQYF. The CDR3 DNA reads as TGTGCCAGCAGGGCTAGCGGGAGTAGGATGGAGACCCAGTACTTC.

The chain has TRBV30 and TRBJ2-2, with a tentative D call TRBD1 (6 bases). Germline lookup yields CDR1 GTSNPN and CDR2 SVGIG (reference sequence). This CDR3 has 12 amino acids. The V end was cut by 7 bases, the J end by 4 bases, with 10 bases between. In DNA, the CDR3 is TGTGCCTTCCGGGACACCACCGGGGAGCTGTTTTTT. It encodes CAFRDTTGELFF.

This clone was observed a few times. V gene TRBV9 combines with J gene TRBJ2-7, with D perhaps matching TRBD1 (5 bases). Germline V gene sequence: CDR1 SGDLS, CDR2 YYNGEE. CDR3 length equals 15 residues. The germline V and J ends were trimmed by 4 bases and 0 bases, with 14 bases remaining between them. The CDR3 loop is CASSHGHADSYEQYF. CDR3 in DNA: TGTGCCAGCAGCCACGGACACGCCGACTCCTACGAGCAGTACTTC.

The chain links TRBV5-1 to TRBJ1-3; the D gene is possibly TRBD1 (5 bases). Germline V gene sequence: CDR1 SGHRS, CDR2 YFSETQ. Trimming cost V 5 bases and J 3 bases, with 18 bases left between them. The CDR3 length is 16 residues. CDR3 region: CASSLEPGSYGNTIYF. Here the CDR3 DNA reads TGCGCCAGCAGTCTGGAGCCAGGGTCTTATGGAAACACCATATATTTT.

CDR3 loop: CASSLGLADFTDTQYF. CDR3 nucleotide sequence: TGCGCCAGCAGCCTGGGACTAGCGGACTTTACAGATACGCAGTATTTT. J is TRBJ2-3 and V is TRBV5-1, with 11 nucleotides matching TRBD2. This CDR3 spans 16 amino acids. Trimming took 4 bases from V and 3 from J; bases not matched to a gene: 7. Looked up from germline, CDR1 is SGHRS and CDR2 is YFSETQ.

This chain uses TRBV19 with TRBJ2-3; D is possibly TRBD2 (5 bases). Trimming removed 2 bases from V and 5 bases from J, with 20 bases in between. In germline, CDR1 is LNHDA, CDR2 SQIVND (reference sequence). This CDR3 region has 17 residues. The CDR3 spells CASSILRTAGGEDTQYF. The CDR3 DNA sequence: TGTGCCAGTAGTATACTCAGAACAGCCGGAGGTGAAGATACGCAGTATTTT.